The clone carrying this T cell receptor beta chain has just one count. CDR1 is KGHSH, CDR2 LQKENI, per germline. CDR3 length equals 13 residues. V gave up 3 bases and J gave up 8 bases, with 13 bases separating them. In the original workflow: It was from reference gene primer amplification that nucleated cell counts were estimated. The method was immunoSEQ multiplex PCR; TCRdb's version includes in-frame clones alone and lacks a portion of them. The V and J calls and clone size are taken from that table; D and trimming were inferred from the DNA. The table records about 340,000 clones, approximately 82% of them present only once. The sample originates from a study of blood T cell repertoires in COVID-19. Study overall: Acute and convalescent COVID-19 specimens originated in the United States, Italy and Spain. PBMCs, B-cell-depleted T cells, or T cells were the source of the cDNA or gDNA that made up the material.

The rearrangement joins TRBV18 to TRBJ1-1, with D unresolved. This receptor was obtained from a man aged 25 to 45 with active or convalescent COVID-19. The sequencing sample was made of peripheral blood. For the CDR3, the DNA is TGTGCCAGCTCACCCCCGACTGTTACCGAAGCTTTCTTT. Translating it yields CASSPPTVTEAFF.